This T cell receptor (beta chain) comes out of a study of T cells in Graves' hyperthyroidism and ophthalmopathy. For the study at large: Peripheral blood was drawn at first diagnosis, prior to all treatment.

Diagnostic assessment was based on clinical symptoms, serum thyroxine and TRAb, thyroid ultrasound and orbital computed tomography. Using more than 7.5 ml of fresh peripheral blood, PBMCs were prepared. This clonotype was seen ten or more times. Its antigen is not identified. Trimming pared 2 bases from V and 6 bases from J, leaving 11 bases between. This CDR3 comprises 13 residues. Germline CDR1 SNHLY, CDR2 FYNNEI. From RNA transcripts, TCR beta CDR3 regions were amplified. The primer set for the first-round RT-PCR of the TCR CDR3 was HTBI. MiXCR, run by TCRdb on the multiplex PCR reads, gives a single entry per CDR3 protein. The data hold under 400,000 distinct CDR3 sequences, with about 21% observed a single time. Study-level points and caveats: Most thyroid clonotypes expanded above 0.001 appeared in blood too.

What was sequenced was blood. V usage is TRBV2 and J usage is TRBJ2-7, with D uncertain. The sequence was obtained from a woman between 50 and 59 years old with Graves' hyperthyroidism. CDR3 in DNA: TGTGCCAGCAGTGAAACCCGGGCATTCGAGCAGTACTTC. Translated: CASSETRAFEQYF.